This is a list of T cell receptor beta chains from one sample in a study of shared clonotypes between healthy human individuals. TCRdb's table, derived via immunoSEQ multiplex PCR, lists solely in-frame clones and lacks some. The top ten hold approximately 0.11% of the sample, which has around 620,000 clones, 85% to 95% seen once. The sequenced material came from naive CD8+ T cells sorted from blood. The receptor source for this set is a woman aged 25 to 39 in good health. CDR3s include the opening cysteine and the closing phenylalanine or tryptophan. A D gene is named only where the DNA matches it firmly. Clone sizes are given selectively: once, few, many, or a class where the clone is expanded.

d_call,j_call,clone_size,v_call,cdr3_aa,cdr3_nt
-,TRBJ2-7,-,TRBV28,CASNSPNSLFSYEQYF,TGTGCCAGCAATTCCCCCAATTCTTTGTTTTCCTACGAGCAGTACTTC
-,TRBJ1-2,-,TRBV2,CASSERRDAHYGYTF,TGTGCCAGCAGTGAGAGGAGGGATGCTCACTATGGCTACACCTTC
-,TRBJ2-7,-,TRBV7-7,CASSSSFSYEQYF,TGTGCCAGCAGCTCAAGTTTTTCCTACGAGCAGTACTTC
-,TRBJ1-6,-,TRBV2,CASSEASPLHF,TGTGCCAGCAGTGAAGCTTCACCCCTCCACTTT
-,TRBJ1-2,-,TRBV30,CAWSNGYGYTF,TGTGCCTGGAGTAACGGCTATGGCTACACCTTC
-,TRBJ2-3,-,TRBV6-6,CASSSQGHFTDTQYF,TGTGCCAGCAGTTCCCAGGGTCATTTCACAGATACGCAGTATTTT
-,TRBJ2-5,-,TRBV7-8,CASSFGGSREETQYF,TGTGCCAGCAGCTTTGGTGGGAGTAGGGAAGAGACCCAGTACTTC
-,TRBJ2-7,-,TRBV9,CASSATQAHEQYF,TGTGCCAGCAGTGCAACTCAAGCCCACGAGCAGTACTTC
-,TRBJ2-7,-,TRBV7-9,CASSLGTQGYEQYF,TGTGCCAGCAGCTTAGGGACACAGGGTTACGAGCAGTACTTC
-,TRBJ2-5,-,TRBV18,CASSPALGETQYF,TGTGCCAGCTCACCCGCGCTCGGGGAGACCCAGTACTTC
-,TRBJ1-1,few,TRBV11-2,CASSLERTNTEAFF,TGTGCCAGCAGCTTAGAGAGAACGAACACTGAAGCTTTCTTT